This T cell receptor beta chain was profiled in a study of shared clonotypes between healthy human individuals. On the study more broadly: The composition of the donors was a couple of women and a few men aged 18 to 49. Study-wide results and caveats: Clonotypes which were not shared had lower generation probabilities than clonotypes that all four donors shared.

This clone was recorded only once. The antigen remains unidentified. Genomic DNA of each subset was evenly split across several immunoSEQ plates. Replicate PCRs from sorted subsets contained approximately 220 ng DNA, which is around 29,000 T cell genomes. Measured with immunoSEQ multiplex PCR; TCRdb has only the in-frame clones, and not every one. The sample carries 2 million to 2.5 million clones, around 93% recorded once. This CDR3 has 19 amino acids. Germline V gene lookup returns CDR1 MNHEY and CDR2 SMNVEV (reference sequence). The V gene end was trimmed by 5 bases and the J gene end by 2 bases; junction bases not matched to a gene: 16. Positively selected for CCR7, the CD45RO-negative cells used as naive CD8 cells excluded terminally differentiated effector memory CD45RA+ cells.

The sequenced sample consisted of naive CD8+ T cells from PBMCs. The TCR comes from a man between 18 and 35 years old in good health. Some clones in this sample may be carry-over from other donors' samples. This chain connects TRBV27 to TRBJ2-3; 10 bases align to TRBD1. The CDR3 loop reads CASSLYLETGGEDTDTQYF. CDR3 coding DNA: TGTGCCAGCAGTCTATATCTAGAGACAGGGGGCGAAGACACAGATACGCAGTATTTT.